Shown below are 21 T cell receptor beta chains from a single sample sequenced in a study of T cell changes during pregnancy in multiple sclerosis. Produced via immunoSEQ multiplex PCR; TCRdb's table is partial and in-frame only. Among roughly 57,000 clones listed, roughly nine tenths were seen once. The specimen was peripheral blood, collected in the first trimester of pregnancy. These receptors were obtained from a female donor with multiple sclerosis, enrolled in a pregnancy study.

The chain links TRBV7-9 to TRBJ2-1; 8 bases fit TRBD1. Germline CDR1 is SEHNR and CDR2 is FQNEAQ (reference sequence). The CDR3 is 15 residues long. Losses at the gene ends were 4 bases for V and 4 bases for J; bases not matched to a gene: 6. In nucleotides, the CDR3 is TGTGCCAGCAGCTCGACGGACAGGGATTACAATGAGCAGTTCTTC. Its translation is CASSSTDRDYNEQFF.

This chain links TRBV12-5 with TRBJ2-5; D not certain. The V gene lost 4 bases and the J gene lost 1 base, with 10 bases spanning the gap. The CDR3 runs 14 residues. The germline CDR1 and CDR2 sequences are LGHNT and FRNRAP. CDR3 nucleotide sequence: TGTGCTAGTGGTTCGAGGCCGCTCCAAGAGACCCAGTACTTC. Translation gives CASGSRPLQETQYF.

CDR3 nucleotides: TGTGCCAGCAGCTTTGGGGGACAGGGGGCCTATGGCTACACCTTC. Translating gives CASSFGGQGAYGYTF. The chain uses TRBV7-8 and TRBJ1-2; TRBD1 matches 12 bases. Germline CDR1 reads SGHVS; CDR2 reads FQNEAQ. This CDR3 has 15 amino acids. Unmatched junction bases numbered 3, after V lost 3 bases and J lost 4 bases.

CDR3 region: CASSRRTGGSGYTF. CDR3 bases: TGTGCCAGCAGTCGGCGGACAGGGGGAAGTGGCTACACCTTC. The rearrangement joins TRBV7-3 to TRBJ1-2; 10 bases agree with TRBD1. Germline loops: CDR1 SGHTA, CDR2 FQGTGA. Trimming cost V 6 bases and J 7 bases; bases outside gene matches: 8. The CDR3 length is 14 residues.

The J gene is TRBJ2-7, the V gene TRBV9; 7 bases align to TRBD1. Germline lookup yields CDR1 SGDLS and CDR2 YYNGEE. The CDR3 totals 14 residues. V shed 0 bases, J shed 4 bases, and the junction held 4 bases outside the gene matches. The CDR3 reads CASSVAGQSYEQYF. The CDR3 nucleotides are TGTGCCAGCAGCGTAGCGGGACAGTCTTACGAGCAGTACTTC.

The chain has TRBV5-6 and TRBJ1-1; 11 nucleotides line up with TRBD1. Germline V CDR1 and CDR2: SGHDT, YYEEEE. Losses at the gene ends were 2 bases for V and 12 bases for J; bases not matched to a gene: 12. This CDR3 contains 15 residues. The CDR3, as DNA: TGTGCCAGCAGCTTAACCGCCGGGACAGGGGGTTTGACTTTCTTT. This codes for CASSLTAGTGGLTFF.

V is TRBV9 and J is TRBJ2-7; D unresolved. CDR1 is SGDLS and CDR2 is YYNGEE in the germline V gene. The V gene lost 0 bases and the J gene lost 1 base, with 14 bases spanning the gap. This CDR3 is built from 16 residues. The CDR3 DNA is TGTGCCAGCAGCGTAGAGAGTAGCTCTCGTTCCTACGAGCAGTACTTC. Amino acid sequence: CASSVESSSRSYEQYF.

The V call is TRBV30, the J call TRBJ2-5; 7 bases align to TRBD1. CDR1 GTSNPN and CDR2 SVGIG come from the germline V gene (reference sequence). The CDR3 is 15 residues long. V was clipped by 5 bases and J by 3 bases; unmatched bases: 12. The CDR3 region is CAWELQGQSKETQYF. Here the CDR3 DNA reads TGTGCCTGGGAGTTACAGGGACAGAGTAAAGAGACCCAGTACTTC. The full variable domain, rest sourced from reference TRBV30 and TRBJ2-5, is SQTIHQWPATLVQPVGSPLSLECTVEGTSNPNLYWYRQAAGRGLQLLFYSVGIGQISSEVPQNLSASRPQDRQFILSSKKLLLSDSGFYLCAWELQGQSKETQYFGPGTRLLVL.

Concerning this clone: One end of the junction fails to match germline, which may point to a read error. The chain is built from TRBV18 and TRBJ1-2, with 10 nucleotides matching TRBD1. The CDR3 is made up of 11 amino acids. CDR1 is KGHSH, CDR2 LQKENI, per germline. CDR3 sequence (DNA): TGTGCCAGCTCCAACCGGGACAGGGGTTCCTTC. Translation: CASSNRDRGSF.

The table lists this clone with a few counts. The gene calls are TRBV7-9 and TRBJ1-2; no clear D gene. The CDR3 has 16 residues. Germline V gene data show CDR1 as SEHNR and CDR2 as FQNEAQ (reference sequence). V lost 4 bases and J lost 2, with 17 bases in between. The CDR3 sequence: CASSSKSREANYGYTF. CDR3 in DNA: TGTGCCAGCAGCTCCAAAAGTAGGGAGGCGAACTATGGCTACACCTTC.

This chain uses TRBV6-5 with TRBJ1-2, with D maybe TRBD1 (6 bases). This CDR3 is built from 14 residues. With 2 bases removed from V and 4 bases from J, the gap between germline ends came to 11 bases. CDR1 MNHEY and CDR2 SVGAGI come from the germline V gene. The CDR3 here is CASSYGGAAYGYTF. In DNA form, the CDR3 reads TGTGCCAGCAGTTACGGGGGGGCGGCCTATGGCTACACCTTC.

The chain carries TRBV28 and TRBJ1-2, with unresolved D. The V end was cut by 3 bases, the J end by 4 bases, with 12 bases between. Germline V gives CDR1 MDHEN, CDR2 SYDVKM. The CDR3 covers 14 residues. This CDR3 reads CASSLFLFVYGYTF. The CDR3 DNA is TGTGCCAGCAGTTTGTTCCTCTTTGTCTATGGCTACACCTTC.

The chain joins TRBV29-1 to TRBJ2-5; TRBD2 matches 7 bases. This CDR3 spans 13 amino acids. Germline assignment: CDR1 SQVTM and CDR2 ANQGSEA. Trimming removed 7 bases from V and 4 bases from J; junction bases left unmatched: 9. The CDR3 DNA reads TGCAGCGCCGGGACTGGGAGGGCAGAGACCCAGTACTTC. It specifies CSAGTGRAETQYF.

The V gene is TRBV27, the J gene TRBJ1-2; 8 nucleotides match TRBD1. Germline V CDR1 and CDR2: MNHEY, SMNVEV (reference sequence). J gave up 1 base and V 6 bases, and 1 base lay outside the gene matches. This CDR3 is built from 13 residues. The CDR3 is CASRGQDNYGYTF. The DNA for the CDR3 is TGTGCCAGCAGGGGACAGGATAACTATGGCTACACCTTC.

This clone came up once. The chain couples TRBV19 to TRBJ2-3, with 7 bases matching TRBD2. In germline, CDR1 is LNHDA, CDR2 SQIVND (reference sequence). The CDR3 totals 14 residues. V trimming: 7 bases; J trimming: 5 bases; junction bases outside the gene matches: 9. CDR3 sequence: CASTPRGEGDTQYF. Here the CDR3 DNA reads TGTGCCAGTACCCCTCGGGGGGAGGGAGATACGCAGTATTTT.

This chain joins TRBV5-6 and TRBJ2-3; tentatively, D is TRBD1 (5 bases). The CDR3 is made up of 12 amino acids. Germline loops: CDR1 SGHDT, CDR2 YYEEEE. V shed 5 bases and J shed 7 bases, with 11 bases lying between them. CDR3 bases: TGTGCCAGCAGGCAGGGAACGTATACGCAGTATTTT. This translates into CASRQGTYTQYF.

Only one count was recorded for this clone. The genes are TRBV11-2 and TRBJ2-2; TRBD1 matches at 9 bases. This CDR3 spans 17 amino acids. Germline CDR1 and CDR2: SGHAT and FQNNGV. J was trimmed by 6 bases and V by 5 bases; bases with no gene match: 13. This CDR3 is CASSPGPTGGIPGELFF. In nucleotides, the CDR3 is TGTGCCAGCAGCCCGGGACCGACAGGGGGTATTCCCGGGGAGCTGTTTTTT.

J is TRBJ2-7 and V is TRBV5-1, with 7 bases identical to TRBD1. The ends lost 6 bases at V and 3 bases at J; junction bases unmatched: 3. Germline CDR1 and CDR2: SGHRS and YFSETQ. The CDR3 totals 12 residues. CDR3: CASKDRYYEQYF. In nucleotides, the CDR3 is TGCGCCAGCAAGGACAGGTACTACGAGCAGTACTTC.

Written as DNA, the CDR3 is TGTGCCAGCAGTGTTACAGGGTTCTACGAGCAGTACTTC. This gives the protein CASSVTGFYEQYF. The V and J genes are TRBV6-5 and TRBJ2-7, with D possibly TRBD1 on 6 matching bases. From germline, CDR1 is MNHEY and CDR2 SVGAGI. V shed 5 bases and J shed 3 bases, with 11 bases lying between them. There are 13 residues in the CDR3.

This rearrangement joins TRBV5-1 to TRBJ1-1; the D is unclear. CDR3 length: 13 residues. The V gene lost 3 bases and the J gene lost 1 base, with 7 bases spanning the gap. CDR1 and CDR2 from the germline V gene are SGHRS and YFSETQ. The CDR3 sequence: CASSSPGNTEAFF. CDR3 DNA: TGCGCCAGCAGCTCCCCCGGGAACACTGAAGCTTTCTTT. Drawing the rest from reference TRBV5-1 and TRBJ1-1, the complete variable domain is KAGVTQTPRYLIKTRGQQVTLSCSPISGHRSVSWYQQTPGQGLQFLFEYFSETQRNKGNFPGRFSGRQFSNSRSEMNVSTLELGDSALYLCASSSPGNTEAFFGQGTRLTVV.

The gene calls are TRBV7-6 and TRBJ2-3; 7 nucleotides line up with TRBD2. The CDR3 is 18 residues long. Germline assignment: CDR1 SGHVS and CDR2 FNYEAQ. The J segment lost 3 bases and the V segment lost 4 bases, leaving 16 bases of the junction unmatched. This chain's CDR3 is CASSSWPVRGVPTDTQYF. CDR3 DNA sequence: TGTGCCAGCAGCTCTTGGCCCGTTCGGGGGGTCCCAACAGATACGCAGTATTTT.